This TCR beta chain was profiled in a study of breast tumors, draining lymph nodes, adjacent tissues. Study conclusions and caveats: That most tumor T cells come from lymph nodes remained unproven.

Samples came from axillary lymph nodes draining the breast cancer. TCRdb passed the multiplex PCR reads through MiXCR, listing each CDR3 protein once. The sample shows around 130,000 distinct CDR3 sequences, 30% to 35% of them seen only once. Comment on this clonotype: The antigen remains undetermined.

This CDR3 spans 14 amino acids. V was clipped by 2 bases and J by 6 bases; unmatched bases: 5. CDR1 is MNHNY and CDR2 is SVGAGI in the germline V gene (reference sequence). The chain couples TRBV6-6 to TRBJ1-1; 8 bases map to TRBD1. This TCR came from a female donor with breast cancer. Some clones in this sample may be carry-over from other donors' samples. Sequenced material: axillary lymph node tissue. The CDR3 DNA is TGTGCCAGCAGTTACGGCAGGGGGCCTGCTGAAGCTTTCTTT. The encoded protein is CASSYGRGPAEAFF.